Reported below is one T cell receptor beta chain. Its matching antigen is unknown. The sample originates from a study of T cells after yellow fever vaccination. Study-wide results and limits: The booster saw the reappearance of most primary-vaccination clones (roughly 97% CD4, about 90% CD8).

CDR3 length: 14 amino acids. From germline, CDR1 is SGHRS and CDR2 YFSETQ. V was cut by 1 base and J by 9 bases, with 14 bases left in between. TCRdb passed the 5' RACE reads through MiXCR, listing each CDR3 protein once. The sample yields about 320,000 distinct CDR3 sequences, 3.5% to 5% seen once. The specimen was PBMCs, collected 15 days after the yellow fever booster vaccination. The source is a man aged 18-30 years who received the YFV17D yellow fever vaccine. J is TRBJ1-5 and V is TRBV5-1; possible D gene TRBD1, 5 bases. CDR3 in amino acids: CASSLLGAPGPQHF. The DNA for the CDR3 is TGCGCCAGCAGCTTGCTAGGGGCTCCGGGGCCCCAGCATTTT. The variable domain in full, completed from reference TRBV5-1 and TRBJ1-5, reads KAGVTQTPRYLIKTRGQQVTLSCSPISGHRSVSWYQQTPGQGLQFLFEYFSETQRNKGNFPGRFSGRQFSNSRSEMNVSTLELGDSALYLCASSLLGAPGPQHFGDGTRLSIL.